Listed below are T cell receptor beta chains from one sample, sequenced in a study of blood T cell repertoires in COVID-19. Data came from immunoSEQ multiplex PCR; TCRdb stores just in-frame clones and leaves some out. The sample consists of fewer than 150,000 clones, approximately 85% of them appearing once. Input material: peripheral blood. The origin of the receptors is a man aged 45-65 years with acute or convalescent COVID-19. Each CDR3 is given with its conserved first and last residue. The D gene is left open where the match is weak. Expanded clones get a size class; other rows say once, few or many, or leave the size out.

d_call j_call v_call clone_size cdr3_aa cdr3_nt
- TRBJ2-3 TRBV4-2 - CASSDDSGLSTDTQYF TGTGCCAGCAGCGATGATAGCGGCCTTAGCACAGATACGCAGTATTTT
TRBD1 TRBJ1-2 TRBV4-1 - CASSQVSGQRNGYTF TGCGCCAGCAGCCAAGTGTCGGGACAGCGTAATGGCTACACCTTC
- TRBJ1-4 TRBV7-9 - CASSLGQATNEKLFF TGTGCCAGCAGCTTAGGACAGGCAACTAATGAAAAACTGTTTTTT
TRBD1 TRBJ2-7 TRBV6-5 - CASRPGQGPYEQYF TGTGCCAGCAGACCGGGACAGGGTCCCTACGAGCAGTACTTC
- TRBJ1-3 TRBV7-9 - CASSLSGPGNTIYF TGTGCCAGCAGCTTATCAGGTCCTGGAAACACCATATATTTT
- TRBJ1-2 TRBV5-1 - CASSAFGDSGGYTF TGCGCCAGCAGCGCCTTTGGGGACTCTGGTGGCTACACCTTC
TRBD1 TRBJ1-2 TRBV9 - CASSPRQGATFNYGYTF TGTGCCAGCAGCCCCCGACAGGGGGCGACCTTTAACTATGGCTACACCTTC
TRBD2 TRBJ2-2 TRBV7-2 once CAHPGGSGGYTGELFF TGTGCCCACCCCGGGGGGAGTGGCGGATACACCGGGGAGCTGTTTTTT
- TRBJ1-1 TRBV2 - CASKTQMNTEAFF TGTGCCAGCAAAACCCAGATGAACACTGAAGCTTTCTTT
- TRBJ2-7 TRBV28 - CASSLWTTLYEQYF TGTGCCAGCAGTTTATGGACTACCCTTTACGAGCAGTACTTC
TRBD1 TRBJ2-2 TRBV2 - CASSGAGGLTGELFF TGTGCCAGCAGTGGGGCAGGGGGCTTAACCGGGGAGCTGTTTTTT
- TRBJ2-7 TRBV5-1 - CASSLFGGEQYF TGCGCCAGCAGCTTGTTCGGGGGCGAGCAGTACTTC
TRBD2 TRBJ2-2 TRBV9 - CASSGGLAGGSGELFF TGTGCCAGCAGCGGGGGACTAGCGGGAGGGTCCGGGGAGCTGTTTTTT
- TRBJ1-2 TRBV4-1 - CASSQNSGLSVGYTF TGCGCCAGCAGCCAAAACTCGGGACTGTCGGTTGGCTACACCTTC
TRBD2 TRBJ2-7 TRBV4-1 - CASSQVAGGGSYEQYF TGCGCCAGCAGCCAAGTAGCGGGAGGAGGGTCCTACGAGCAGTACTTC
TRBD1 TRBJ2-3 TRBV5-4 - CASSLRDRGSTDTQYF TGTGCCAGCAGCCTCCGGGACAGGGGGTCCACAGATACGCAGTATTTT
- TRBJ2-7 TRBV7-8 - CASSAGMVGEQYF TGTGCCAGCAGCGCCGGGATGGTTGGCGAGCAGTACTTC
TRBD2 TRBJ2-1 TRBV11-3 few CASSLPGLQYNEQFF TGTGCCAGCAGCTTGCCGGGACTACAATACAATGAGCAGTTCTTC
TRBD1 TRBJ2-7 TRBV5-6 - CASSLWDRSTYEQYF TGTGCCAGCAGCCTATGGGACAGGAGCACCTACGAGCAGTACTTC
TRBD2 TRBJ2-7 TRBV3-1/TRBV3-2 - CASSPVTSGTVEQYF TGTGCCAGCAGCCCGGTGACTAGCGGGACGGTTGAGCAGTACTTC
TRBD1 TRBJ1-5 TRBV9 - CASLRNRGRQPQHF TGTGCCAGCTTGCGGAACAGGGGTCGCCAGCCCCAGCATTTT
- TRBJ2-5 TRBV29-1 - CSVVGAEGGETQYF TGCAGCGTTGTTGGGGCGGAAGGAGGGGAGACCCAGTACTTC
TRBD1 TRBJ1-5 TRBV9 - CASSPGQGSNQPQHF TGTGCCAGCAGCCCGGGACAGGGGAGCAATCAGCCCCAGCATTTT
- TRBJ1-5 TRBV5-6 - CASSPLRCQPQHF TGTGCCAGCAGCCCGCTGAGGTGTCAGCCCCAGCATTTT
TRBD2 TRBJ2-1 TRBV7-9 - CASSLGEGLVLLYNEQFF TGTGCCAGCAGCCTAGGTGAAGGACTAGTGCTCCTATACAATGAGCAGTTCTTC
- TRBJ2-7 TRBV29-1 - CSVLAYEQYF TGCAGCGTTCTAGCCTACGAGCAGTACTTC
TRBD1 TRBJ1-5 TRBV4-2 - CASSQEAGGNQPQHF TGTGCCAGCAGCCAAGAAGCAGGGGGTAATCAGCCCCAGCATTTT
- TRBJ1-6 TRBV19 once CASGTRGGNSPLHF TGTGCCAGCGGGACCAGGGGAGGGAATTCACCCCTCCACTTT